Listed below are T cell receptor beta chains from one sample, sequenced in a study of blood T cell repertoires in COVID-19. Clones were sequenced by immunoSEQ multiplex PCR, and TCRdb holds only the in-frame ones, with some missing. Of 260,000 or so clones in the sample, 65% to 90% are singletons; the top ten hold about 4.4%. Material: peripheral blood. Receptors were obtained from a woman in her seventies with acute or convalescent COVID-19. The CDR3 runs from the conserved cysteine through the conserved F or W. A D gene is named only where the DNA matches it firmly. Only part of the rows carry a size: once, few, many, or a class if the clone is expanded.

TRBV20-1	.	.	TRBJ2-5	CSASNQETQYF	TGCAGTGCTAGCAACCAAGAGACCCAGTACTTC
TRBV5-8	.	.	TRBJ1-2	CASGPQSRLLDNYGYTF	TGTGCCAGCGGTCCGCAGTCCCGACTACTCGATAACTATGGCTACACCTTC
TRBV3-1/TRBV3-2	.	TRBD2	TRBJ2-7	CASSLGTSGGQEQYF	TGTGCCAGCAGCCTCGGGACTAGCGGGGGGCAAGAGCAGTACTTC
TRBV15	.	.	TRBJ2-4	CATSRDAGRNIQYF	TGTGCCACCAGCAGAGATGCAGGGAGGAACATTCAGTACTTC
TRBV7-2	.	.	TRBJ1-1	CASSFGGSATEAFF	TGTGCCAGCAGCTTTGGGGGGTCAGCGACTGAAGCTTTCTTT
TRBV7-6	.	.	TRBJ2-2	CASSLLRGQAGELFF	TGTGCCAGCAGCTTATTGCGGGGGCAGGCCGGGGAGCTGTTTTTT
TRBV24-1	.	.	TRBJ2-1	CATSQGGRNEQFF	TGTGCCACCAGTCAGGGCGGACGCAATGAGCAGTTCTTC
TRBV7-6	.	TRBD1	TRBJ1-1	CASSAGTANTEAFF	TGTGCCAGCAGTGCCGGGACAGCGAACACTGAAGCTTTCTTT
TRBV4-2	.	.	TRBJ2-7	CASSQDYRGHSSYEQYF	TGTGCCAGCAGCCAAGATTATAGGGGCCATTCCTCCTACGAGCAGTACTTC
TRBV6-5	.	TRBD1	TRBJ2-3	CASSPTGGDTQYF	TGTGCCAGCAGCCCGACAGGGGGAGATACGCAGTATTTT
TRBV29-1	.	.	TRBJ2-3	CSVAWTATSTDTQYF	TGCAGCGTTGCTTGGACAGCCACTAGCACAGATACGCAGTATTTT
TRBV7-9	.	TRBD1	TRBJ2-7	CASSIRTGGVLF	TGTGCCAGCAGCATCAGGACAGGGGGCGTCCTATTC
TRBV19	.	TRBD1	TRBJ2-7	CASSGDRGLPYEQYF	TGTGCCAGTAGTGGGGACAGGGGGCTTCCCTACGAGCAGTACTTC
TRBV5-4	.	.	TRBJ1-2	CASSLVQVPNYGYTF	TGTGCCAGCAGCTTGGTGCAGGTACCAAACTATGGCTACACCTTC
TRBV4-2	once	.	TRBJ2-1	CASSATLGQGSTYNEQFF	TGTGCCAGCAGCGCTACCCTGGGGCAGGGTTCGACCTACAATGAGCAGTTCTTC
TRBV27	.	TRBD1	TRBJ1-4	CASSRTGTGSYYEKLFF	TGTGCCAGCAGCCGTACCGGGACAGGGTCTTATTATGAAAAACTGTTTTTT
TRBV5-1	.	.	TRBJ1-4	CASSWDSTNEKLFF	TGCGCCAGCAGCTGGGACTCAACTAATGAAAAACTGTTTTTT
TRBV7-8	few	.	TRBJ2-7	CASNLGQITSYEQYF	TGTGCCAGCAACCTAGGACAGATCACCTCCTACGAGCAGTACTTC
TRBV6-6	.	.	TRBJ1-1	CASSSSGQLNTEAFF	TGTGCCAGCAGTTCGTCCGGACAGCTGAACACTGAAGCTTTCTTT
TRBV10-1	.	TRBD2	TRBJ2-1	CASRPSGGPYNEQFF	TGCGCCAGCAGGCCTAGCGGGGGACCCTACAATGAGCAGTTCTTC
TRBV24-1	.	TRBD1	TRBJ2-5	CAEGPGTGGEETQYF	TGTGCCGAAGGTCCGGGGACAGGGGGAGAGGAGACCCAGTACTTC
TRBV5-4	.	.	TRBJ1-1	CASSTPTQGNTEAFF	TGTGCCAGCAGCACCCCCACACAGGGGAACACTGAAGCTTTCTTT
TRBV19	once	.	TRBJ2-2	CASSTRQIVGGELFF	TGTGCCAGTAGTACCCGACAGATTGTAGGCGGGGAGCTGTTTTTT
TRBV18	.	TRBD1	TRBJ2-7	CASSLGQIYEQYF	TGTGCCAGCTCTCTGGGACAGATCTACGAGCAGTACTTC
TRBV27	few	TRBD1	TRBJ2-3	CASRGTGYTGTDTQYF	TGTGCCAGCAGGGGGACAGGGTACACAGGCACAGATACGCAGTATTTT
TRBV6-2/TRBV6-3	.	TRBD1	TRBJ1-1	CASSRGQASFKAFF	TGTGCCAGCAGTCGAGGACAGGCGAGTTTTAAAGCTTTCTTT
TRBV18	once	.	TRBJ2-2	CASSPKQGTGELFF	TGTGCCAGCTCACCTAAACAGGGCACCGGGGAGCTGTTTTTT
TRBV28	.	.	TRBJ1-1	CASSLLGGEAFF	TGTGCCAGCAGTTTATTGGGGGGTGAAGCTTTCTTT
TRBV5-6	.	TRBD1	TRBJ1-1	CASTVQGEGAFF	TGTGCCAGCACCGTACAGGGGGAAGGAGCTTTCTTT
TRBV7-2	.	.	TRBJ1-5	CASSPKAVSDQPQHF	TGTGCCAGCAGCCCTAAGGCGGTTTCCGATCAGCCCCAGCATTTT
TRBV19	.	.	TRBJ1-1	CASLSAGWNTEAFF	TGTGCCAGCCTTTCGGCAGGATGGAACACTGAAGCTTTCTTT
TRBV3-1/TRBV3-2	.	.	TRBJ1-2	CASSPHQGQYYGYTF	TGTGCCAGCAGCCCCCACCAGGGACAATACTATGGCTACACCTTC
TRBV18	.	.	TRBJ2-2	CASSPQSTGELFF	TGTGCCAGCTCACCACAGAGCACCGGGGAGCTGTTTTTT
TRBV4-1	.	TRBD1	TRBJ1-2	CASSHPRGGYTF	TGCGCCAGCAGCCACCCCAGGGGGGGCTACACCTTC
TRBV4-2	.	.	TRBJ2-7	CASSQEDFYEQYF	TGTGCCAGCAGCCAAGAGGACTTCTACGAGCAGTACTTC
TRBV6-5	.	TRBD1	TRBJ2-5	CASSQDRAARETQYF	TGTGCCAGCAGTCAGGACAGGGCGGCACGAGAGACCCAGTACTTC
TRBV7-9	.	TRBD1	TRBJ1-2	CASSLGQGYGYTF	TGTGCCAGCAGCTTAGGACAGGGCTATGGCTACACCTTC
TRBV6-6	.	TRBD2	TRBJ2-7	CASSAIAGGVDEQYF	TGTGCCAGCAGTGCTATAGCGGGGGGGGTCGACGAGCAGTACTTC
TRBV28	.	.	TRBJ1-1	CASSLPGATNTEAFF	TGTGCCAGCAGTTTACCAGGGGCCACGAACACTGAAGCTTTCTTT
TRBV7-9	once	.	TRBJ1-3	CASSLEGLHSGNTIYF	TGTGCCAGCAGCTTAGAGGGGCTCCACTCTGGAAACACCATATATTTT
TRBV5-6	.	TRBD2	TRBJ2-1	CASSVGTSGGIEQFF	TGTGCCAGCAGCGTCGGGACTAGCGGGGGGATTGAGCAGTTCTTC
TRBV10-3	.	TRBD2	TRBJ2-3	CAIKTSGAYTDTQYF	TGTGCCATCAAGACTAGCGGGGCTTACACAGATACGCAGTATTTT
TRBV6-5	.	.	TRBJ2-3	CASWGHFSTDTQYF	TGTGCCAGCTGGGGCCATTTTAGCACAGATACGCAGTATTTT
TRBV19	.	.	TRBJ1-4	CASSRGLNEKLFF	TGTGCCAGTAGTAGGGGCCTTAATGAAAAACTGTTTTTT
TRBV6-1	.	.	TRBJ2-7	CASSDRPPWGPYEQYF	TGTGCCAGCAGTGACCGACCCCCGTGGGGGCCGTACGAGCAGTACTTC
TRBV10-3	medium-sized	.	TRBJ1-2	CAISELAGSDYGYGYTF	TGTGCCATCAGTGAGTTAGCAGGGTCGGACTACGGCTATGGCTACACCTTC
TRBV6-1	.	.	TRBJ1-5	CASSELGAYSNQPQHF	TGTGCCAGCAGTGAACTGGGAGCTTATAGCAATCAGCCCCAGCATTTT
TRBV27	.	.	TRBJ1-1	CASSLRGTGPMNTEAFF	TGTGCCAGCAGTTTAAGGGGTACAGGCCCTATGAACACTGAAGCTTTCTTT
TRBV27	.	TRBD1	TRBJ1-1	CASRYRGGTEAFF	TGTGCCAGCAGATACAGGGGGGGCACTGAAGCTTTCTTT
TRBV7-2	.	.	TRBJ2-3	CASSLRPSEITDTQYF	TGTGCCAGCAGCCTCCGCCCCAGCGAAATCACAGATACGCAGTATTTT
TRBV5-1	.	TRBD1	TRBJ1-2	CASSLAEGGDGYTF	TGCGCCAGCAGCTTGGCCGAAGGGGGCGATGGCTACACCTTC
TRBV19	.	TRBD1	TRBJ1-1	CASSLPAGQGAYTEAFF	TGTGCCAGTAGTCTGCCGGCAGGGCAGGGGGCGTACACTGAAGCTTTCTTT
TRBV27	.	.	TRBJ1-6	CASSLREGYNSPLHF	TGTGCCAGCAGTTTAAGAGAGGGTTATAATTCACCCCTCCACTTT
TRBV4-1	.	.	TRBJ1-2	CASSQDMGTPYGYTF	TGCGCCAGCAGCCAAGATATGGGCACTCCCTATGGCTACACCTTC